These T cell receptor beta chains were read from a single sample in a study of cytomegalovirus exposure and HLA in healthy donors. Produced via immunoSEQ multiplex PCR; TCRdb's table is partial and in-frame only. The data contain some 200,000 clones, around 75% of them singletons. The specimen sequenced was PBMCs. These receptors all come from a woman aged 25 to 39 in good health and CMV-seronegative. The CDR3 runs from the conserved cysteine through the conserved F or W. A D gene is named only where the DNA matches it firmly. The listing skips clone size in some rows; elsewhere it reads once, few, many or a size class.

TRBD2	once	TRBV7-9	TRBJ2-3	TGTGCCAGCGCTGATAAACCCGGGGGGACCGTCACAGATACGCAGTATTTT	CASADKPGGTVTDTQYF
TRBD2	-	TRBV5-1	TRBJ2-1	TGCGCCAGCAGCTTGGCCCAGCGGGAGGGCTCTGAGCAGTTCTTC	CASSLAQREGSEQFF
TRBD2	-	TRBV29-1	TRBJ2-7	TGCAGCGTTGAGGGCTCCAGCGGGAGGCCGGACGAGCAGTACTTC	CSVEGSSGRPDEQYF
-	-	TRBV7-3	TRBJ2-3	TGTGCCAGCAGCTCCACCGGGACTCACACAGATACGCAGTATTTT	CASSSTGTHTDTQYF
-	many	TRBV5-4	TRBJ2-2	TGTGCCAGCAGCCCAAGGCGGGACCTGAACACCGGGGAGCTGTTTTTT	CASSPRRDLNTGELFF
-	-	TRBV5-4	TRBJ2-7	TGTGCCAGCAGCTTGATGGGGGGAAGCGAGCAGTACTTC	CASSLMGGSEQYF
-	few	TRBV5-8	TRBJ2-7	TGTGCCAGCAGCTTGGCGGGATACTCCTACGAGCAGTACTTC	CASSLAGYSYEQYF
TRBD1	-	TRBV4-1	TRBJ1-5	TGCGCCAGCAGCCAGTTTCCGAGGGGGCGAAAGAACGATCAGCCCCAGCATTTT	CASSQFPRGRKNDQPQHF
TRBD1	-	TRBV9	TRBJ2-5	TGTGCCAGCAGCGTAGGTCTTTCTAGGGGGCGAGAGACCCAGTACTTC	CASSVGLSRGRETQYF
TRBD1	-	TRBV19	TRBJ1-1	TGTGCCAGTAGTCGGGGACAGGGGTTGTTCACTGAAGCTTTCTTT	CASSRGQGLFTEAFF
-	-	TRBV10-3	TRBJ2-6	TGTGCCATCAGTGATAGTAGCTCTGGGGCCAACGTCCTGACTTTC	CAISDSSSGANVLTF
TRBD2	-	TRBV19	TRBJ2-2	TGTGCCAGTAGTGGAATTAGCGGGGGGTCCTTAGCGGAGCTGTTTTTT	CASSGISGGSLAELFF
-	-	TRBV7-3	TRBJ2-5	TGTGCCAGCAGCTTAGGGCAGACGACCCAAGAGACCCAGTACTTC	CASSLGQTTQETQYF
-	-	TRBV6-1	TRBJ2-1	TGTGCCAGCAGTGAAGGGAGGGTTAAGGGAGTTGGTCATGAGCAGTTCTTC	CASSEGRVKGVGHEQFF